Listed below are T cell receptor beta chains from one sample, sequenced in a study of T cells in Graves' hyperthyroidism and ophthalmopathy. Each CDR3 protein gets one entry after TCRdb re-called the multiplex PCR reads with MiXCR. The sample includes 500,000 to 650,000 distinct CDR3 sequences, approximately 15% of them seen just once. The sequencing input was blood. The receptors derive from a woman aged 45-65 years with Graves' ophthalmopathy. The CDR3 runs from the conserved cysteine through the conserved F or W. D genes are given only for firm matches. Some rows have no size entry. The others give once, few or many, or a class for an expanded clone.

TRBJ2-7 | TRBD2 | many | TRBV7-9 | TGTGCCAGCAGCGACCAGATAGCGGGAAAAACCTACGAGCAGTACTTC | CASSDQIAGKTYEQYF
TRBJ2-3 | TRBD2 | many | TRBV28 | TGTGCCAGCAGTTATAGCGGGAGGGCCTTCGCAGATACACAGTATTTT | CASSYSGRAFADTQYF
TRBJ2-3 | TRBD2 | many | TRBV5-1 | TGCGCCAGCAGCTCTGGGGGTAGCGGGAGTGGTACAGATACGCAGTATTTT | CASSSGGSGSGTDTQYF
TRBJ2-7 | . | . | TRBV28 | TGTGCCAGCAGCCAAGTGGGGGCGGGAACCTACGAGCAGTACTTC | CASSQVGAGTYEQYF
TRBJ2-6 | . | . | TRBV3-1 | TGTGCCAGCAGCCGGCCCCGGACGGGAGGGGCCAACGTCCTGACTTTC | CASSRPRTGGANVLTF
TRBJ2-3 | TRBD2 | many | TRBV20-1 | TGCAGTGCTAGAGCCCGACTAGCGGGAGGGACAGATACGCAGTATTTT | CSARARLAGGTDTQYF
TRBJ2-1 | TRBD2 | many | TRBV20-1 | TGCAGTGCTAGGAGCGGGAGGGGGGTTTATGAGCAGTTCTTC | CSARSGRGVYEQFF
TRBJ2-7 | . | many | TRBV20-1 | TGCAGTGCTAGGGTGGGGGAGTTGGAGCAGTACTTC | CSARVGELEQYF
TRBJ2-7 | . | many | TRBV15 | TGTGCCACCAGCAGAGATCCGGGAAGCTCCTACGAGCAGTACTTC | CATSRDPGSSYEQYF
TRBJ2-5 | TRBD1 | few | TRBV9 | TGTGCCAGCTCAAAGGGACAGAGGGCTTTGAAGACCCAGTACTTC | CASSKGQRALKTQYF
TRBJ2-1 | TRBD1 | many | TRBV7-2 | TGTGCCAGCAGCTTATTTCGAGACAGGGGGCAGAATGAGCAGTTCTTC | CASSLFRDRGQNEQFF
TRBJ2-7 | TRBD1 | . | TRBV7-8 | TGTGCCAGCAGGACCCGACAGGGCCACGAGCAGTACTTC | CASRTRQGHEQYF
TRBJ2-2 | . | . | TRBV19 | TGTGCCAGTAGTCGGACGGGCCTGAACGGCGGGGAGCTGTTTTTT | CASSRTGLNGGELFF
TRBJ2-1 | TRBD1 | many | TRBV11-3 | TGTGCCAGCAGCTCTCGGACAGGATCACACAATGAGCAGTTCTTC | CASSSRTGSHNEQFF
TRBJ2-7 | . | many | TRBV20-1 | TGCAGTGCTAGAGATCGACTTGGCACACGTTCGTCCTACGAGCAGTACTTC | CSARDRLGTRSSYEQYF
TRBJ2-7 | TRBD1 | . | TRBV9 | TGTGCCAGCAGCTCCGGGACAGACTCCTACGAGCAGTACTTC | CASSSGTDSYEQYF
TRBJ2-1 | TRBD1 | few | TRBV19 | TGTGCCAGTAGAACAGGGGGCGCTTACAATGAGCAGTTCTTC | CASRTGGAYNEQFF
TRBJ1-3 | . | many | TRBV2 | TGTGCCAGCAGTTCCGGAAACACCATATATTTT | CASSSGNTIYF
TRBJ2-1 | . | . | TRBV19 | TGTGCCAGTATCCTAGACAGTCATGAGCAGTTCTTC | CASILDSHEQFF
TRBJ1-1 | . | many | TRBV6-1 | TGTGCCAGCAGAGCAGCACAGAATCCCGTAGCTGAAGCTTTCTTT | CASRAAQNPVAEAFF
TRBJ2-7 | . | many | TRBV2 | TGTGCCAGCAGTGACGCAGGGGCCTACGAGCAGTACTTC | CASSDAGAYEQYF
TRBJ2-3 | TRBD2 | many | TRBV28 | TGTGCCAGCGCCCCGGGACTAGCCACAGATACGCAGTATTTT | CASAPGLATDTQYF
TRBJ2-1 | . | . | TRBV19 | TGTGCCAGTAGTGTCGTTGCGGGGACCGGTTTGTATGAGCAGTTCTTC | CASSVVAGTGLYEQFF
TRBJ1-1 | . | many | TRBV5-1 | TGCGCCAGCAGCTTGGGGGAGGGCGCTGAAGCTTTCTTT | CASSLGEGAEAFF
TRBJ2-7 | TRBD2 | many | TRBV4-2 | TGTGCCAGCAGCCAAGTTGGCCAGGGAGGGGTCTACGAGCAGTACTTC | CASSQVGQGGVYEQYF
TRBJ1-1 | . | many | TRBV6-7 | TGTGCCAGCAGTTACTCCCTTAAGGCCACTGAAGCTTTCTTT | CASSYSLKATEAFF
TRBJ2-5 | TRBD1 | many | TRBV11-2 | TGTGCCAGCAGCTCCTTTAGACAGGGAACGGAGACCCAGTACTTC | CASSSFRQGTETQYF
TRBJ2-7 | TRBD2 | many | TRBV6-2/TRBV6-3 | TGTGCCAGCAGTTACTCCTCATCACTAGCGGCCTACGAGCAGTACTTC | CASSYSSSLAAYEQYF
TRBJ2-5 | . | many | TRBV11-3 | TGTGCCTGCGCCGGGTGGGGCCAAGAGACCCAGTACTTC | CACAGWGQETQYF
TRBJ1-2 | . | many | TRBV28 | TGTGCCAGCAGTTTAAGAGGGGCCGTCTTCGGTGGCTACACCTTC | CASSLRGAVFGGYTF
TRBJ2-7 | . | . | TRBV6-1 | TGTGCCAGCAGCAGACGCAGGGAAATCTACGAGCAGTACTTC | CASSRRREIYEQYF
TRBJ2-5 | TRBD1 | many | TRBV24-1 | TGTGCCACCGCCGCAGGGGGTAGGGAGACCCAGTACTTC | CATAAGGRETQYF
TRBJ2-1 | TRBD2 | . | TRBV12-3/TRBV12-4 | TGTGCCAGTAGTATTGGGACTAGCGGGAGAAATGAGCAGTTCTTC | CASSIGTSGRNEQFF
TRBJ1-1 | . | many | TRBV7-9 | TGTGCCAGCAGCTCGAGCCTTGAAGCTTTCTTT | CASSSSLEAFF
TRBJ2-3 | TRBD2 | many | TRBV28 | TGTGCCAGCACCGGGGGGGATACGCAGTATTTT | CASTGGDTQYF
TRBJ1-5 | . | few | TRBV4-1 | TGCGCCAGCAGCCCGTGGACAGAGCGGAATCAGCCCCAGCATTTT | CASSPWTERNQPQHF
TRBJ2-1 | . | many | TRBV20-1 | TGCAGTGCTAGAGGGGACAATGAGCAGTTCTTC | CSARGDNEQFF
TRBJ1-1 | . | many | TRBV29-1 | TGCAGCGTTGAACGGACCCCCATGAACACTGAAGCTTTCTTT | CSVERTPMNTEAFF
TRBJ2-2 | . | few | TRBV29-1 | TGCAGCGTTGCCAGGGGCTTTGCCGGGGAGCTGTTTTTT | CSVARGFAGELFF
TRBJ1-4 | . | many | TRBV20-1 | TGCAGTGCTAACCCGAGGGGGTTAGAGGAAAAACTGTTTTTT | CSANPRGLEEKLFF
TRBJ2-7 | TRBD2 | . | TRBV5-1 | TGCGCCAGCAGCTTGCAGCAGACTAGCGGGGGCTCCTACGAGCAGTACTTC | CASSLQQTSGGSYEQYF
TRBJ1-2 | TRBD1 | . | TRBV4-3 | TGCGCCAGCAGCCAAGACCAGACAGGGCAGGGTGGCTACACCTTC | CASSQDQTGQGGYTF
TRBJ1-2 | . | few | TRBV7-2 | TGTGCCAGCAGCTTTTCAGGGTTTAACTATGGCTACACCTTC | CASSFSGFNYGYTF
TRBJ2-7 | TRBD1 | . | TRBV6-1 | TGTGCCAGCAGCCGAACCCGGGACAGGGCCTACGAGCAGTACTTC | CASSRTRDRAYEQYF
TRBJ2-3 | . | many | TRBV7-2 | TGTGCCAGCAGCTTAGTTACCCTCCTCACAGATACGCAGTATTTT | CASSLVTLLTDTQYF
TRBJ2-1 | . | . | TRBV24-1 | TGTGCCACCAGTTTTGGAGCTTACTCCTACAATGAGCAGTTCTTC | CATSFGAYSYNEQFF
TRBJ2-1 | TRBD2 | many | TRBV29-1 | TGCAGCTTGGGACTAGCGGGAGGTTATTACAATGAGCAGTTCTTC | CSLGLAGGYYNEQFF
TRBJ2-5 | TRBD2 | many | TRBV12-3/TRBV12-4 | TGTGCCAGCAGTACCGACGGGGGGGAGACCCAGTACTTC | CASSTDGGETQYF